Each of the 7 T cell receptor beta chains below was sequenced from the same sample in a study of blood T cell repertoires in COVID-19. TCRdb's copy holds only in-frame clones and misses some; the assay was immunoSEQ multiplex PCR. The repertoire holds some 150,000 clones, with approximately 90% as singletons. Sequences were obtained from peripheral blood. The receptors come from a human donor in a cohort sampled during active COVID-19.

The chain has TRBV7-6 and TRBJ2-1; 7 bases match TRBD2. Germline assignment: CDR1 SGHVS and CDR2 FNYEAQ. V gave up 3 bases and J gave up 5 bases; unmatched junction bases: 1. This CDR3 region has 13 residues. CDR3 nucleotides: TGTGCCAGCAGCTTGGGACTACACAATGAGCAGTTCTTC. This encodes CASSLGLHNEQFF. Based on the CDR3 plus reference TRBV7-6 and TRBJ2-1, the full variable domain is GAGVSQSPRYKVTKRGQDVALRCDPISGHVSLYWYRQALGQGPEFLTYFNYEAQQDKSGLPNDRFSAERPEGSISTLTIQRTEQRDSAMYRCASSLGLHNEQFFGPGTRLTVL.

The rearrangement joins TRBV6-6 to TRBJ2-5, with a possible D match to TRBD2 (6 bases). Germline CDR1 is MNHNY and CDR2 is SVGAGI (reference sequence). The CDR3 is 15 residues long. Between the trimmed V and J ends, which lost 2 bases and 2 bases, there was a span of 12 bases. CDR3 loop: CASSYPLGLQETQYF. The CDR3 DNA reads TGTGCCAGCAGTTACCCCTTGGGACTTCAAGAGACCCAGTACTTC.

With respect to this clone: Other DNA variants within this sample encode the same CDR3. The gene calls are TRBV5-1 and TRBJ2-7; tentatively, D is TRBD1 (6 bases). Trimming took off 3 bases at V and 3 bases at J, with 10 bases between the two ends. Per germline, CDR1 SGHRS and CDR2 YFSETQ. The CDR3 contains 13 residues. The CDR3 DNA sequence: TGCGCCAGCAGCTCGACAGGATTCTACGAGCAGTACTTC. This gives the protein CASSSTGFYEQYF.

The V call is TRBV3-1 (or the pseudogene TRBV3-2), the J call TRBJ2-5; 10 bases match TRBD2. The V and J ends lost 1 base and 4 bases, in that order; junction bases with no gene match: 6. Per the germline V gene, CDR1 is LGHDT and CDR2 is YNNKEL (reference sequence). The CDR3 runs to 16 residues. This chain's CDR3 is CASSQVGTSARETQYF. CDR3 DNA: TGTGCCAGCAGCCAAGTTGGGACTAGCGCTCGAGAGACCCAGTACTTC.

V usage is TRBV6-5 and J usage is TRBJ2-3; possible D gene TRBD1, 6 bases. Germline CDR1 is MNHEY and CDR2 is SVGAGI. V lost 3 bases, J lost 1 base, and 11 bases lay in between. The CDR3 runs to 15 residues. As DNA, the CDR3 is TGTGCCAGCAGTTATGGGGCAGGGGGCACAGATACGCAGTATTTT. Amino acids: CASSYGAGGTDTQYF.

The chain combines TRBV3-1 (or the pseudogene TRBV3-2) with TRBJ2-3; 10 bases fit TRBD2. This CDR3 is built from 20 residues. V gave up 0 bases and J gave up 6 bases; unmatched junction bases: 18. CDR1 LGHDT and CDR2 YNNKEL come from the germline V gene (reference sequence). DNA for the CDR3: TGTGCCAGCAGCCAAGATAACCCCCTAGCGGGGGTCCTAGGTTCGGATACGCAGTATTTT. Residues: CASSQDNPLAGVLGSDTQYF.

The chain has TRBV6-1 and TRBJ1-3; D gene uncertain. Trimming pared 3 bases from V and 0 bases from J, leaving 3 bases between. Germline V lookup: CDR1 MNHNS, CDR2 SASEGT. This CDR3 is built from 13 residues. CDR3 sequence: CASSDGSGNTIYF. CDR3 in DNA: TGTGCCAGCAGTGACGGCTCTGGAAACACCATATATTTT.